A single sample is the source of the 22 T cell receptor beta chains below, sequenced in a study of vaccination and CD4 T cells after COVID-19. These receptors have no known antigen. Treatment: approximately nine-day PBMC culture with coronavirus spike peptide pools or control peptides (ViraFEST assay). Cultured CD4+ T-cell DNA underwent Oncomine TCR Beta short-read sequencing. From the PCR reads, TCRdb called clonotypes with MiXCR, one entry per CDR3 protein. The data show under 15,000 distinct CDR3 sequences, around 60% seen once. Sequences were obtained from CD4+ T cells from blood, cultured in vitro. All receptors derive from a human donor who had recovered from COVID-19.

The V gene is TRBV2, the J gene TRBJ1-5, with 9 bases matching TRBD1. V trimming: 6 bases; J trimming: 3 bases; junction bases outside the gene matches: 3. The V gene's germline CDR1 is SNHLY and CDR2 FYNNEI. The CDR3 has 14 residues. The CDR3 sequence is CASRTGGDNQPQHF. CDR3 DNA sequence: TGTGCCAGCAGGACAGGGGGGGACAATCAGCCCCAGCATTTT.

In its sample, this clonotype was seen a few times. The chain employs TRBV2 and TRBJ1-1; no clear D gene. Germline V lookup: CDR1 SNHLY, CDR2 FYNNEI. Trimming took off 2 bases at V and 2 bases at J, with 9 bases between the two ends. There are 14 residues in the CDR3. CDR3 bases: TGTGCCAGCAGTGAACGCACAGTAAACACTGAAGCTTTCTTT. This gives the protein CASSERTVNTEAFF.

This clonotype is labeled as medium-sized. This chain connects TRBV6-1 to TRBJ1-6, with D possibly matching TRBD1 (6 bases). CDR1 is MNHNS and CDR2 is SASEGT in the germline V gene. V gave up 6 bases and J gave up 5 bases, with 14 bases separating them. There are 15 residues in the CDR3. Here the CDR3 DNA reads TGTGCCAGCAGCCCCGGGGGCTACAATAATTCACCCCTCCACTTT. The encoded protein is CASSPGGYNNSPLHF.

V and J are TRBV28 and TRBJ2-2; 8 bases align to TRBD1. This CDR3 is built from 15 residues. With V trimmed by 6 bases and J by 7 bases, 10 bases remained unmatched. The V gene's germline CDR1 is MDHEN and CDR2 SYDVKM. The CDR3 bases are TGTGCCAGCAGATATAAGACAGGGGTGCTCGGGGAGCTGTTTTTT. Translating it yields CASRYKTGVLGELFF. Looking up the rest from reference TRBV28 and TRBJ2-2 gives the full variable domain: DVKVTQSSRYLVKRTGEKVFLECVQDMDHENMFWYRQDPGLGLRLIYFSYDVKMKEKGDIPEGYSVSREKKERFSLILESASTNQTSMYLCASRYKTGVLGELFFGEGSRLTVL.

The chain recombines TRBV10-3 with TRBJ2-7; 7 nucleotides agree with TRBD1. Germline-derived CDR1 and CDR2 are ENHRY and SYGVKD. CDR3 size: 14 residues. With V trimmed by 5 bases and J by 2 bases, 6 bases remained unmatched. The CDR3 region has the DNA TGTGCCATCAGTAGACAGGGTTCCGCCTACGAGCAGTACTTC. Protein: CAISRQGSAYEQYF.

This clonotype was recorded a few times. One end of the junction varies from germline; a read error may be responsible. The rearrangement joins TRBV20-1 to TRBJ1-3, with D unclear. CDR1 is DFQATT and CDR2 is SNEGSKA in the germline V gene (reference sequence). CDR3 length: 11 amino acids. In DNA, the CDR3 is TGCAGTGCTAGAGAGAGGAACACCGTATATTTT. Translated, it gives CSARERNTVYF.

The V gene is TRBV7-9, the J gene TRBJ1-1; no reliable D call. CDR3 length: 14 residues. Trimming shortened V by 5 bases and J by 1 base, and 11 bases separated the two germline ends. From germline, CDR1 is SEHNR and CDR2 FQNEAQ (reference sequence). Here the CDR3 DNA reads TGTGCCAGCAGCCGACCCGCCGCGAACACTGAAGCTTTCTTT. Residues: CASSRPAANTEAFF.

This clonotype was seen once. The chain links TRBV27 to TRBJ2-2; D is possibly TRBD2 (6 bases). The length of the CDR3 is 19 residues. V dropped 4 bases and J dropped 2 bases, with 23 bases sitting between them. Germline V CDR1 and CDR2: MNHEY, SMNVEV (reference sequence). CDR3 nucleotides: TGTGCCAGCAGTTGGTGGGGGTGGAGGGCAGGGTCCAACACCGGGGAGCTGTTTTTT. This gives the protein CASSWWGWRAGSNTGELFF.

The chain is built from TRBV7-9 and TRBJ1-1; D is uncertain. From germline, CDR1 is SEHNR and CDR2 FQNEAQ (reference sequence). The V end was cut by 4 bases, the J end by 4 bases, with 16 bases between. CDR3 size: 15 residues. The CDR3 is CASSSVLVEGTEAFF. The CDR3 DNA reads TGTGCCAGCAGCTCAGTTCTAGTGGAGGGCACTGAAGCTTTCTTT.

This rearrangement joins TRBV7-2 to TRBJ1-2, with D tentatively TRBD1 (5 bases). Germline V CDR1 and CDR2: SGHTA, FQGNSA. The length of the CDR3 is 14 residues. V lost 8 bases and J 8 bases, leaving 21 bases between the germline ends. The CDR3 loop reads CASVPANRLGGYTF. For the CDR3, the DNA is TGTGCCAGCGTCCCCGCCAACAGGTTGGGGGGCTACACCTTC.

V usage is TRBV27 and J usage is TRBJ2-7; D may correspond to TRBD1 or TRBD2 (7 bases each). The CDR3 runs to 15 residues. The germline V gene has CDR1 MNHEY and CDR2 SMNVEV (reference sequence). The V end lost 5 bases, the J end lost 4 bases, and 18 bases lay between the germline ends. The CDR3 DNA follows: TGTGCCAGCAGTCCGAGGGAGGGGGCGCGGTACGAGCAGTACTTC. Translating it yields CASSPREGARYEQYF.

The chain carries TRBV20-1 and TRBJ1-1; 11 bases fit TRBD1. This CDR3 has 15 amino acids. Germline V lookup: CDR1 DFQATT, CDR2 SNEGSKA (reference sequence). The ends lost 6 bases at V and 4 bases at J; junction bases unmatched: 10. The CDR3 reads CSALRPDRGPTEAFF. In DNA, the CDR3 is TGCAGTGCCCTGCGTCCGGACAGGGGGCCCACTGAAGCTTTCTTT.

In DNA form, the CDR3 reads TGTGCCAGCAGTTTTTTTACAGATACGCAGTATTTT. This encodes CASSFFTDTQYF. The genes are TRBV12-3 or TRBV12-4 and TRBJ2-3; D gene ambiguous. V lost 3 bases, J lost 3 bases, and 4 bases lay in between. The CDR3 consists of 12 residues.

This rearrangement joins TRBV15 to TRBJ2-5; 13 nucleotides match TRBD2. The germline V gene has CDR1 LNHNV and CDR2 YYDKDF (reference sequence). J lost 0 bases, V lost 3 bases, and 7 bases had no gene match. The CDR3 totals 18 residues. Here the CDR3 DNA reads TGTGCCACCAGCAGGGGGGGACTAGCGGGGTTGTACCAAGAGACCCAGTACTTC. Protein product: CATSRGGLAGLYQETQYF.

This clonotype has more than one count but fewer than ten. The CDR3 sequence is CASSSRGNQPQHF. In DNA form, the CDR3 reads TGTGCCAGCAGTTCCCGGGGCAATCAGCCCCAGCATTTT. The rearrangement uses TRBV6-5 and TRBJ1-5; no definite D call. CDR1 is MNHEY and CDR2 is SVGAGI in the germline V gene. This CDR3 is 13 amino acids long. The V end was cut by 4 bases, the J end by 2 bases, with 6 bases between.

This clonotype was counted a few times. The V gene is TRBV6-1, the J gene TRBJ2-7; TRBD1 or TRBD2 may be the D gene (7 bases each). Trimming removed 7 bases from V and 4 bases from J, with 17 bases in between. The germline V gene has CDR1 MNHNS and CDR2 SASEGT. The CDR3 runs 14 residues. The CDR3 region is CASKNQGGVYEQYF. CDR3 DNA: TGTGCCAGCAAGAACCAGGGGGGGGTTTACGAGCAGTACTTC.

This clonotype has only a few counts. This rearrangement joins TRBV20-1 to TRBJ1-2; no clear D gene. Per germline, CDR1 DFQATT and CDR2 SNEGSKA (reference sequence). Between the trimmed V and J ends, which lost 3 bases and 0 bases, there was a span of 11 bases. CDR3 length equals 14 residues. In nucleotides, the CDR3 is TGCAGTGCTAGTCCCTATTCTCCTAACTATGGCTACACCTTC. This gives the protein CSASPYSPNYGYTF.

This clonotype appeared a few times. The chain combines TRBV7-6 with TRBJ2-5, with TRBD2 identical over 10 bases. Germline V gene data show CDR1 as SGHVS and CDR2 as FNYEAQ. V was clipped by 0 bases and J by 4 bases; unmatched bases: 2. This CDR3 is built from 15 residues. The DNA of the CDR3 is TGTGCCAGCAGCTTAGCCCTAGCGGGAGTAGAGACCCAGTACTTC. This gives the protein CASSLALAGVETQYF.

The J gene is TRBJ1-5, the V gene TRBV2, with a tentative D call TRBD1 (5 bases). The CDR3 is 13 residues long. Germline V lookup: CDR1 SNHLY, CDR2 FYNNEI. The V gene lost 6 bases and the J gene lost 5 bases, with 11 bases spanning the gap. The CDR3 here is CASSKEGDQPQHF. The CDR3 nucleotides are TGTGCCAGCAGCAAAGAAGGGGATCAGCCCCAGCATTTT.

This chain connects TRBV20-1 to TRBJ2-7; D unclear. V lost 5 bases and J 0 bases, leaving 14 bases between the germline ends. Germline V gene data show CDR1 as DFQATT and CDR2 as SNEGSKA (reference sequence). The CDR3 totals 14 residues. The CDR3 nucleotides are TGCAGTGCTGATAGTATCCAGTTCTCCTACGAGCAGTACTTC. Protein product: CSADSIQFSYEQYF.

This chain connects TRBV20-1 to TRBJ1-5, with a weak D call TRBD1 (6 bases). V gave up 3 bases and J gave up 5 bases, with 11 bases separating them. This CDR3 is built from 13 residues. Germline CDR1 DFQATT, CDR2 SNEGSKA (reference sequence). The CDR3 is CSASSGADQPQHF. The CDR3, as DNA: TGCAGTGCTAGTTCGGGGGCAGATCAGCCCCAGCATTTT.

This clonotype showed up just once. V and J are TRBV6-1 and TRBJ1-6; 8 bases are a match to TRBD1. The J segment lost 6 bases and the V segment lost 6 bases, leaving 10 bases of the junction unmatched. Germline V lookup: CDR1 MNHNS, CDR2 SASEGT. The CDR3 totals 16 residues. CDR3 coding DNA: TGTGCCAGCAGCTCTACAGGGGGGAAATTTAATTCACCCCTCCACTTT. Encoded protein: CASSSTGGKFNSPLHF.